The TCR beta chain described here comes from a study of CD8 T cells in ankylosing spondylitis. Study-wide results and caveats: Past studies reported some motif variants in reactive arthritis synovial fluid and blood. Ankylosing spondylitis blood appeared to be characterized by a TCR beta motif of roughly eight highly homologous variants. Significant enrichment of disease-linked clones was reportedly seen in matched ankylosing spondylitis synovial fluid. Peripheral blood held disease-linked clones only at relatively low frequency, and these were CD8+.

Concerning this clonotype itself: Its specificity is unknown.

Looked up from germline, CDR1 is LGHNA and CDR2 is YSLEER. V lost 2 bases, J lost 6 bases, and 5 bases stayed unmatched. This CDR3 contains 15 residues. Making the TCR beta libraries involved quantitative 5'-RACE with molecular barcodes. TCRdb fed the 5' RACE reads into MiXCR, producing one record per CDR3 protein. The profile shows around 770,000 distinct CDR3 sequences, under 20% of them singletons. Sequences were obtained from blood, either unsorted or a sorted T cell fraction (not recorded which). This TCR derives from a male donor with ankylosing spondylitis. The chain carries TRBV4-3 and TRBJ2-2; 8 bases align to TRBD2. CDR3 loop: CASSQPGLGSGELFF. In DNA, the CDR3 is TGCGCCAGCAGCCAACCGGGACTAGGGTCCGGGGAGCTGTTTTTT.